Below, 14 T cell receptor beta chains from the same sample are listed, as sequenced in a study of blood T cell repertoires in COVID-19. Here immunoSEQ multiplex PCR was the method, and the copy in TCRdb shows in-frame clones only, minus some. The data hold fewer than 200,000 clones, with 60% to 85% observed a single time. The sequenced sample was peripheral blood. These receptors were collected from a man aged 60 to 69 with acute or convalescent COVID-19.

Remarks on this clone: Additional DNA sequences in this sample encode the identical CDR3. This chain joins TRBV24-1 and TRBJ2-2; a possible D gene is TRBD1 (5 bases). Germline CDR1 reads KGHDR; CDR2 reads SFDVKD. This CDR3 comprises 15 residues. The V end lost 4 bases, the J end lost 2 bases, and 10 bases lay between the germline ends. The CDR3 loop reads CATSDSQGNTGELFF. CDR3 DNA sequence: TGTGCCACCAGTGACTCCCAGGGAAACACCGGGGAGCTGTTTTTT.

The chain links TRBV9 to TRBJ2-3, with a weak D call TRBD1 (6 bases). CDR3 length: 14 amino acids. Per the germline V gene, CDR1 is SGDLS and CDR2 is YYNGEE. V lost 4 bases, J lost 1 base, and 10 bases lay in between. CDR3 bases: TGTGCCAGCAGCACCAGACAGGGCACAGATACGCAGTATTTT. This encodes CASSTRQGTDTQYF.

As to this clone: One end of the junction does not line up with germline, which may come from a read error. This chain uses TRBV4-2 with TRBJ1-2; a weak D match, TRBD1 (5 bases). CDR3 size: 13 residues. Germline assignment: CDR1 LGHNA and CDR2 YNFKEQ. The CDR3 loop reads CASSQGLDTLPHF. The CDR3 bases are TGTGCCAGCAGCCAAGGGTTGGACACCCTGCCCCACTTC.

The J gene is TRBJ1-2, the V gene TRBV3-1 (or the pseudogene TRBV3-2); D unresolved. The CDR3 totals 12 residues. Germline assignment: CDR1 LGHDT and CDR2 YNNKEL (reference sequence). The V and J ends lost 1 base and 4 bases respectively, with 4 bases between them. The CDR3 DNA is TGTGCCAGCAGCCAAGCTACCTATGGCTACACCTTC. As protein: CASSQATYGYTF.

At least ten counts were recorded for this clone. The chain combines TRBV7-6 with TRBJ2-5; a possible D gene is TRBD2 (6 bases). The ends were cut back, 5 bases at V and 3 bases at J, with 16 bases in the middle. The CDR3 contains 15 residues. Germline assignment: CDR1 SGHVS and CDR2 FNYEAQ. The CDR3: CASSPSGGMEETQYF. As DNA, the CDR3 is TGTGCCAGCAGCCCGTCCGGGGGAATGGAAGAGACCCAGTACTTC. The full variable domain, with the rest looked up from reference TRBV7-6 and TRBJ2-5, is GAGVSQSPRYKVTKRGQDVALRCDPISGHVSLYWYRQALGQGPEFLTYFNYEAQQDKSGLPNDRFSAERPEGSISTLTIQRTEQRDSAMYRCASSPSGGMEETQYFGPGTRLLVL.

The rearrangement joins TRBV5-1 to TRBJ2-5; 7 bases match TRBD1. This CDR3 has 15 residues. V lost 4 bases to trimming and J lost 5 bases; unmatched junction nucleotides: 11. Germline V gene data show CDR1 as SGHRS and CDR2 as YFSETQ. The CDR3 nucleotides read TGCGCCAGCAGCAGAAGCGACAGGGATGAGGAGACCCAGTACTTC. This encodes CASSRSDRDEETQYF.

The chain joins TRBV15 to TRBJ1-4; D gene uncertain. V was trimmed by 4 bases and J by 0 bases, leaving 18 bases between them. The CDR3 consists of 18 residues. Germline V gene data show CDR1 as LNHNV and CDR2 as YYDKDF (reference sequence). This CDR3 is CATSTNSQPYSTNEKLFF. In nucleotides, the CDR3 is TGTGCCACCAGCACAAATTCCCAACCCTATTCAACTAATGAAAAACTGTTTTTT. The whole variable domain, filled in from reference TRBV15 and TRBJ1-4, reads DAMVIQNPRYQVTQFGKPVTLSCSQTLNHNVMYWYQQKSSQAPKLLFHYYDKDFNNEADTPDNFQSRRPNTSFCFLDIRSPGLGDTAMYLCATSTNSQPYSTNEKLFFGSGTQLSVL.

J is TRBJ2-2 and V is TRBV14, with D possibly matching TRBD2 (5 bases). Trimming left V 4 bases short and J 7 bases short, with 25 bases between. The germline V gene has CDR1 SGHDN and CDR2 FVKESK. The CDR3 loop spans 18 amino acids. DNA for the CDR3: TGTGCCAGCAGCCCACTTTCGAACTATTATACTGGAGGCGGGGAGCTGTTTTTT. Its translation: CASSPLSNYYTGGGELFF. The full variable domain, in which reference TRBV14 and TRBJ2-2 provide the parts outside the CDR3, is EAGVTQFPSHSVIEKGQTVTLRCDPISGHDNLYWYRRVMGKEIKFLLHFVKESKQDESGMPNNRFLAERTGGTYSTLKVQPAELEDSGVYFCASSPLSNYYTGGGELFFGEGSRLTVL.

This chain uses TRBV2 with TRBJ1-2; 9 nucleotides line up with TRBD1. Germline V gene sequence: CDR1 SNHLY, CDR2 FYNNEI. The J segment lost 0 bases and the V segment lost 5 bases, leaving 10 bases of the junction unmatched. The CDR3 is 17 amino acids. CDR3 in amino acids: CASSLPGTGTTNYGYTF. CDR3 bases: TGTGCCAGCAGTCTTCCCGGGACAGGGACCACTAACTATGGCTACACCTTC.

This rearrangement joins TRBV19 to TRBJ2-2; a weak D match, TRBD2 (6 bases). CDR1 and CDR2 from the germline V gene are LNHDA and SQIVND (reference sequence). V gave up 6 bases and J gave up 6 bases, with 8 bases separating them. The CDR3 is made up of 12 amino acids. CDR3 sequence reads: CASREGSGELFF. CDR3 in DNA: TGTGCCAGTAGGGAGGGCTCCGGGGAGCTGTTTTTT.

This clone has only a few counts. The CDR3 nucleotides are TGTGCCAGCAGCTTAACGTCCCGACACACAGATACGCAGTATTTT. Translation gives CASSLTSRHTDTQYF. The V gene is TRBV7-3, the J gene TRBJ2-3; D gene uncertain. Deletions cut 0 bases from V and 2 bases from J, with 9 bases between. CDR1 and CDR2 from the germline V gene are SGHTA and FQGTGA. CDR3 size: 15 residues.

Written as DNA, the CDR3 is TGTGCCAGCTCATCACAGCAGAACACTGAAGCTTTCTTT. The encoded protein is CASSSQQNTEAFF. J is TRBJ1-1 and V is TRBV18; D is uncertain. Germline loops: CDR1 KGHSH, CDR2 LQKENI. V gave up 5 bases and J gave up 1 base, with 8 bases separating them. The CDR3 extends over 13 amino acids.

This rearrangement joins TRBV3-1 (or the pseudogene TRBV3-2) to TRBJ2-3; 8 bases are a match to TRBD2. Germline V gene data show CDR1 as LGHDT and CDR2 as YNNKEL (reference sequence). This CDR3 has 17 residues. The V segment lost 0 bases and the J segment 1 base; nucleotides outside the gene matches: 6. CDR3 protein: CASSQDFTGGGTDTQYF. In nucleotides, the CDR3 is TGTGCCAGCAGCCAAGATTTTACGGGGGGGGGCACAGATACGCAGTATTTT.

CDR3 sequence (DNA): TGTGCCAGCAGCGTAGTGGGCGGGGGGAACACCGGGGAGCTGTTTTTT. Translation gives CASSVVGGGNTGELFF. The chain is built from TRBV9 and TRBJ2-2; 7 bases map to TRBD2. With V trimmed by 0 bases and J by 1 base, 3 bases remained unmatched. The germline gives CDR1 SGDLS, CDR2 YYNGEE. The CDR3 extends over 16 amino acids.